What follows are 16 T cell receptor beta chains derived from one specimen sequenced in a study of blood T cell repertoires in COVID-19. Assay used: immunoSEQ multiplex PCR; TCRdb lists only in-frame clones, some missing. The sample has around 190,000 clones; roughly 76% are singletons. The sequencing sample was made of peripheral blood. These receptors all stem from a woman between 40 and 55 years old with COVID-19, enrolled during active disease.

This clone occurred once. This sequence joins TRBV27 and TRBJ2-5; the D gene is possibly TRBD2 (6 bases). The CDR3 extends over 15 amino acids. Germline CDR1 is MNHEY and CDR2 is SMNVEV (reference sequence). V was clipped by 5 bases and J by 1 base, with 14 bases between them. In nucleotides, the CDR3 is TGTGCCAGCAGTCTTTTAGGAGGGATCCAAGAGACCCAGTACTTC. Translated, it gives CASSLLGGIQETQYF.

J is TRBJ1-2 and V is TRBV18, with D uncertain. Germline V gene sequence: CDR1 KGHSH, CDR2 LQKENI. There are 13 residues in the CDR3. V was trimmed by 6 bases and J by 3 bases, leaving 11 bases between them. The CDR3 here is CASSQEGYYGYTF. Here the CDR3 DNA reads TGTGCCAGCTCCCAGGAGGGCTACTATGGCTACACCTTC.

The gene calls are TRBV4-1 and TRBJ1-1; possibly TRBD1 for D (5 bases). The ends were cut back, 6 bases at V and 0 bases at J, with 11 bases in the middle. CDR1 and CDR2 from the germline V gene are MGHRA and YSYEKL. The CDR3 runs to 14 residues. CDR3 protein: CASSQQVLNTEAFF. CDR3 in DNA: TGCGCCAGCAGTCAACAGGTACTGAACACTGAAGCTTTCTTT.

V is TRBV19 and J is TRBJ1-1, with 7 bases that match TRBD1. Germline lookup yields CDR1 LNHDA and CDR2 SQIVND (reference sequence). V lost 7 bases and J lost 5; bases outside the gene matches: 10. The CDR3 spans 14 residues. The CDR3 reads CASTYQGQSTEAFF. As DNA, the CDR3 is TGTGCCAGTACCTACCAGGGACAGTCAACTGAAGCTTTCTTT.

This clone was detected once. The chain uses TRBV7-9 and TRBJ1-6; 7 bases match TRBD1. Germline values: CDR1 SEHNR, CDR2 FQNEAQ (reference sequence). V was clipped by 5 bases and J by 8 bases; unmatched bases: 9. The CDR3 is 15 residues long. The CDR3 coding sequence is TGTGCCAGCAGCCCGAGGGACAGACTATATTCACCCCTCCACTTT. Its translation is CASSPRDRLYSPLHF.

The genes are TRBV6-5 and TRBJ1-2; D gene uncertain. Trimming left V 3 bases short and J 2 bases short, with 7 bases between. The CDR3 totals 13 residues. Looked up from germline, CDR1 is MNHEY and CDR2 is SVGAGI. For the CDR3, the DNA is TGTGCCAGCAGTTATAGTCCAAACTATGGCTACACCTTC. It codes for CASSYSPNYGYTF.

The chain employs TRBV19 and TRBJ2-3; 7 nucleotides agree with TRBD1. The junction had 6 bases not matched to a gene; V was cut back by 3 bases and J by 0 bases. The CDR3 consists of 16 residues. From germline, CDR1 is LNHDA and CDR2 SQIVND (reference sequence). The DNA for the CDR3 is TGTGCCAGTAGTATCGGACAGGTATCTAGCACAGATACGCAGTATTTT. This sequence encodes CASSIGQVSSTDTQYF.

The chain joins TRBV6-5 to TRBJ2-4, with TRBD2 matching 9 bases. V lost 6 bases to trimming and J lost 7 bases; unmatched junction nucleotides: 7. This CDR3 has 14 residues. Germline CDR1 reads MNHEY; CDR2 reads SVGAGI. The CDR3 is CASRVAGVGNIQYF. Here the CDR3 DNA reads TGTGCCAGCAGAGTAGCGGGAGTAGGTAACATTCAGTACTTC.

V gene TRBV7-2 combines with J gene TRBJ1-6, with TRBD1 as a possible D gene (6 bases). Germline V gene data show CDR1 as SGHTA and CDR2 as FQGNSA. This CDR3 is built from 13 residues. The V end lost 1 base, the J end lost 8 bases, and 6 bases lay between the germline ends. CDR3: CASSLDRDSPLHF. The CDR3 DNA sequence: TGTGCCAGCAGCTTAGACAGGGATTCACCCCTCCACTTT. The full variable domain, in which reference TRBV7-2 and TRBJ1-6 provide the parts outside the CDR3, is GAGVSQSPSNKVTEKGKDVELRCDPISGHTALYWYRQSLGQGLEFLIYFQGNSAPDKSGLPSDRFSAERTGGSVSTLTIQRTQQEDSAVYLCASSLDRDSPLHFGNGTRLTVT.

The genes are TRBV28 and TRBJ2-1; D is unresolved. V was trimmed by 4 bases and J by 11 bases, leaving 12 bases between them. Per the germline V gene, CDR1 is MDHEN and CDR2 is SYDVKM. CDR3 size: 12 residues. CDR3 residues: CASSSGLMKQFF. DNA of the CDR3: TGTGCCAGCAGTTCGGGTCTCATGAAGCAGTTCTTC.

The rearrangement uses TRBV29-1 and TRBJ2-3, with 16 bases matching TRBD2. Per germline, CDR1 SQVTM and CDR2 ANQGSEA. J was trimmed by 6 bases and V by 7 bases; bases with no gene match: 7. The CDR3 covers 15 residues. CDR3 amino acids: CSAPGLAGGTDTQYF. CDR3 bases: TGCAGCGCACCGGGACTAGCGGGAGGGACGGATACGCAGTATTTT.

In this sample, this clone turned up a few times. This chain uses TRBV9 with TRBJ2-3, with D unresolved. Trimming shortened V by 2 bases and J by 2 bases, and 3 bases separated the two germline ends. CDR3 size: 12 residues. Germline V CDR1 and CDR2: SGDLS, YYNGEE. The CDR3 bases are TGTGCCAGCAGCGTCCTCACAGATACGCAGTATTTT. This codes for CASSVLTDTQYF.

The chain uses TRBV27 and TRBJ2-3, with D perhaps matching TRBD1 (6 bases). The germline gives CDR1 MNHEY, CDR2 SMNVEV (reference sequence). The CDR3 has 13 amino acids. Trimming removed 5 bases from V and 6 bases from J, with 12 bases in between. CDR3 DNA: TGTGCCAGCAGTACCAGGGGTTGGGATACGCAGTATTTT. It translates to CASSTRGWDTQYF.

The CDR3 nucleotides are TGTGCCAGCAGCGCGGAGGACTATGGCTACACCTTC. Amino acids: CASSAEDYGYTF. The J gene is TRBJ1-2, the V gene TRBV6-5, with D unresolved. This CDR3 has 12 amino acids. Germline values: CDR1 MNHEY, CDR2 SVGAGI. V was cut by 6 bases and J by 3 bases, with 8 bases left in between.

This chain links TRBV15 with TRBJ2-2; possible D gene TRBD1, 6 bases. Germline V gene data show CDR1 as LNHNV and CDR2 as YYDKDF (reference sequence). V was pared by 6 bases and J by 4 bases, with 15 bases between. CDR3 length: 15 amino acids. For the CDR3, the DNA is TGTGCCACCAGGTTTCGGCAGGGGATCACCGGGGAGCTGTTTTTT. This gives the protein CATRFRQGITGELFF. The variable domain in full, with the rest retrieved from reference TRBV15 and TRBJ2-2, is DAMVIQNPRYQVTQFGKPVTLSCSQTLNHNVMYWYQQKSSQAPKLLFHYYDKDFNNEADTPDNFQSRRPNTSFCFLDIRSPGLGDTAMYLCATRFRQGITGELFFGEGSRLTVL.

The chain has TRBV27 and TRBJ1-5; 10 bases line up with TRBD1. Losses at the gene ends were 5 bases for V and 3 bases for J; bases not matched to a gene: 13. Germline CDR1 and CDR2: MNHEY and SMNVEV (reference sequence). CDR3 length: 18 residues. The CDR3 reads CASSAWRGQGSYNQPQHF. The CDR3 DNA sequence: TGTGCCAGCAGTGCCTGGCGGGGACAGGGGTCCTACAATCAGCCCCAGCATTTT.